These 12 T cell receptor beta chains share one sample of origin, sequenced in a study of early T cells in non-severe SARS-CoV-2 infection. TCRdb re-called the 5' RACE reads through MiXCR, storing one row per CDR3 protein. This sample has more than 25,000 distinct CDR3 sequences, with under 10% found just once. The specimen was whole blood. The receptors were sampled from an adult who was a healthcare worker with PCR-confirmed SARS-CoV-2 infection or an uninfected control (not recorded which).

This clonotype was recorded at least ten times. The chain has TRBV6-2 or TRBV6-3 and TRBJ2-5; D gene uncertain. The V end lost 4 bases, the J end lost 7 bases, and 7 bases lay between the germline ends. The CDR3 covers 11 residues. CDR1 MNHEY and CDR2 SVGEGT come from the germline V gene. CDR3 bases: TGTGCCAGCAGTTCTCACGGGACCCAGTACTTC. Its protein product is CASSSHGTQYF.

This clonotype has just a few counts. One junction end does not reproduce the germline sequence, and a read error may be involved. The chain carries TRBV2 and TRBJ2-3, with D possibly TRBD1 on 5 matching bases. CDR3 size: 14 residues. CDR1 is SNHLY and CDR2 is FYNNEI in the germline V gene. As DNA, the CDR3 is TGTGTCAGCCAGACAGAGGCCTACACAGATACGCAGTATTTT. Amino acids: CVSQTEAYTDTQYF.

This clonotype was picked up many times. V is TRBV6-5 and J is TRBJ2-3, with 9 bases identical to TRBD1. The V gene's germline CDR1 is MNHEY and CDR2 SVGAGI. Losses at the gene ends were 7 bases for V and 3 bases for J; bases not matched to a gene: 8. The CDR3 is made up of 15 amino acids. CDR3 sequence reads: CASNQGQGRTDTQYF. CDR3 DNA: TGTGCCAGCAACCAGGGACAGGGTAGAACAGATACGCAGTATTTT.

The gene calls are TRBV7-3 and TRBJ2-5; D gene ambiguous. CDR3 length equals 14 residues. Germline V gene lookup returns CDR1 SGHTA and CDR2 FQGTGA. Trimming stripped 2 bases from V and 1 base from J, with 8 bases between. CDR3: CASSLYQAQETQYF. The CDR3 DNA follows: TGTGCCAGCAGCTTATATCAGGCCCAAGAGACCCAGTACTTC.

This clonotype was observed many times. The chain carries TRBV15 and TRBJ1-2; 8 bases match TRBD1. The V and J ends lost 1 base and 6 bases, in that order; junction bases with no gene match: 7. This CDR3 region has 15 residues. Germline CDR1 is LNHNV and CDR2 is YYDKDF (reference sequence). This chain's CDR3 is CATSRADRGSNGYTF. CDR3 DNA: TGTGCCACCAGCAGAGCAGACAGGGGAAGTAATGGCTACACCTTC. Supplemented by reference TRBV15 and TRBJ1-2, the full variable domain reads DAMVIQNPRYQVTQFGKPVTLSCSQTLNHNVMYWYQQKSSQAPKLLFHYYDKDFNNEADTPDNFQSRRPNTSFCFLDIRSPGLGDTAMYLCATSRADRGSNGYTFGSGTRLTVV.

CDR3 sequence (DNA): TGCGCCAGCAGCTTGGACGTTAATGATGAAAAACTGTTTTTT. Protein: CASSLDVNDEKLFF. The chain recombines TRBV5-1 with TRBJ1-4, with no clear D. This CDR3 has 14 amino acids. Germline CDR1 reads SGHRS; CDR2 reads YFSETQ. V was shortened by 0 bases and J by 6 bases, with 9 bases between the two germline ends.

The J gene is TRBJ1-1, the V gene TRBV4-1; D gene uncertain. The V gene lost 4 bases and the J gene lost 1 base, with 10 bases spanning the gap. Germline V gene lookup returns CDR1 MGHRA and CDR2 YSYEKL. The CDR3 is 14 amino acids. This chain's CDR3 is CASSLPLGNTEAFF. CDR3 sequence (DNA): TGCGCCAGCAGCCTCCCCTTGGGGAACACTGAAGCTTTCTTT.

At least ten counts were recorded for this clonotype. The rearrangement joins TRBV6-1 to TRBJ2-3, with a weak D call TRBD2 (5 bases). Trimming pared 6 bases from V and 4 bases from J, leaving 11 bases between. Germline V lookup: CDR1 MNHNS, CDR2 SASEGT. The CDR3 sequence is 13 residues long. CDR3 DNA: TGTGCCAGCAGGGAGGCTGGGTCAGATACGCAGTATTTT. It yields the protein CASREAGSDTQYF.

At least ten counts were recorded for this clonotype. The rearrangement joins TRBV6-2 or TRBV6-3 to TRBJ2-3; 10 bases are shared with TRBD2. This CDR3 is built from 15 residues. V was clipped by 5 bases and J by 1 base; unmatched bases: 3. Per the germline V gene, CDR1 is MNHEY and CDR2 is SVGEGT. This chain's CDR3 is CASSPGLAGTDTQYF. The DNA for the CDR3 is TGTGCCAGCAGTCCTGGACTAGCGGGCACAGATACGCAGTATTTT.

This clonotype is termed medium-sized. The chain couples TRBV29-1 to TRBJ1-5, with 10 nucleotides matching TRBD1. The V gene's germline CDR1 is SQVTM and CDR2 ANQGSEA. The CDR3 is 12 residues long. The V gene end was trimmed by 6 bases and the J gene end by 7 bases; junction bases not matched to a gene: 3. The CDR3 DNA reads TGCAGCGTCATGACAGGGGGCCAGCCCCAGCATTTT. As protein: CSVMTGGQPQHF.

This clonotype was counted only a few times. The chain is built from TRBV3-1 and TRBJ1-2, with 9 nucleotides matching TRBD1. J was trimmed by 2 bases and V by 7 bases; bases with no gene match: 8. Germline V gene lookup returns CDR1 LGHDT and CDR2 YNNKEL (reference sequence). The length of the CDR3 is 15 residues. CDR3 bases: TGTGCCAGCACCTCTACGGGACAGGGAAACTATGGCTACACCTTC. As protein: CASTSTGQGNYGYTF.

This clonotype has a handful of counts. The chain joins TRBV20-1 to TRBJ1-1; TRBD1 aligns across 12 bases. The CDR3 has 16 residues. Trimming at V came to 3 bases and at J to 4 bases, leaving 9 bases not matched to a gene. Germline V gene data show CDR1 as DFQATT and CDR2 as SNEGSKA (reference sequence). CDR3 coding DNA: TGCAGTGCTAGCTCCGGGACAGGGGGCGGAAGCACTGAAGCTTTCTTT. Translating gives CSASSGTGGGSTEAFF.